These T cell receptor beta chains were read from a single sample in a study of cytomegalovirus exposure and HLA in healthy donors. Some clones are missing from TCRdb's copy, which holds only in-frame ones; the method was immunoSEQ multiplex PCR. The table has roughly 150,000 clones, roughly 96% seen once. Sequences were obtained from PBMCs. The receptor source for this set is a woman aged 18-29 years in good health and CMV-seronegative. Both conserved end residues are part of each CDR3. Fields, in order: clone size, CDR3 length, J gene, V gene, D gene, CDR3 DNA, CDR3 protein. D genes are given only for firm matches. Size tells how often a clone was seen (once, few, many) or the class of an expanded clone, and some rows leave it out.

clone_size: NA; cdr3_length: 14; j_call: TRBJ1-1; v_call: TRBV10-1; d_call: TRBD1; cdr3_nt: TGCGCCAGCACCGAAACGACAGGGGGCTCCAGGGCTTTCTTT; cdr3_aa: CASTETTGGSRAFF
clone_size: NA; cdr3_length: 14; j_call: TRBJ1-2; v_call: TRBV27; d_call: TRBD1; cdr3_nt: TGTGCCAGCAGTTTGGGTGAGGGGGCCCGTGGCTACACCTTC; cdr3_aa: CASSLGEGARGYTF
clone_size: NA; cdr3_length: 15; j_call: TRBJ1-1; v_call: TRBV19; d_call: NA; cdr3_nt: TGTGCCAGTAGTATAGGGGGGGGCTGGAACACTGAAGCTTTCTTT; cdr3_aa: CASSIGGGWNTEAFF
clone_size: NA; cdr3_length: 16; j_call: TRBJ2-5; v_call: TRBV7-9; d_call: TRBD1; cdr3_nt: TGTGCCAGCAGCCACAGCCGGACAGGGCGCCAAGAGACCCAGTACTTC; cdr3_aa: CASSHSRTGRQETQYF
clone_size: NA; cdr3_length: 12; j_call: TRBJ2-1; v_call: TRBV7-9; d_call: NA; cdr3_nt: TGTGCCAGCAGCCCTATTAGCGGTGAGCAGTTCTTC; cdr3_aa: CASSPISGEQFF
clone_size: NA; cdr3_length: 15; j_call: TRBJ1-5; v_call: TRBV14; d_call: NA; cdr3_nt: TGTGCCAGCAGCCCCCCCTTAGCGGGGTATCAGCCCCAGCATTTT; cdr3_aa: CASSPPLAGYQPQHF
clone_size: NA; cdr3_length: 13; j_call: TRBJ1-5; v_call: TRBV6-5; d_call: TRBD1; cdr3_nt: TGTGCCAGCAGACAGGGGGCCCATCAGCCCCAGCATTTT; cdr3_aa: CASRQGAHQPQHF
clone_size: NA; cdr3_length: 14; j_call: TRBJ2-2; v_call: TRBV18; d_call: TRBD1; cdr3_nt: TGTGCCAGCTCACCACAGGGGGCGAACGGGGAGCTGTTTTTT; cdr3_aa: CASSPQGANGELFF
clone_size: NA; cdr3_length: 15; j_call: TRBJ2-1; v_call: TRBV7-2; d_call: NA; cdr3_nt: TGTGCCAGCAGCTCCCGGTCTTTCATAGACAATGAGCAGTTCTTC; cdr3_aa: CASSSRSFIDNEQFF
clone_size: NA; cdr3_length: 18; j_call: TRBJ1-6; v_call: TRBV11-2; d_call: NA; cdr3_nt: TGTGCCAGCAGCTTAGGTGGTGTCGCGAGACAGGAGAATTCACCCCTCCACTTT; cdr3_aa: CASSLGGVARQENSPLHF
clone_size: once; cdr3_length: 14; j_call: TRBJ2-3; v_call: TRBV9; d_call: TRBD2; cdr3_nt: TGTGCCAGCAGCGTAGTAGGACTAGCGGATACGCAGTATTTT; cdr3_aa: CASSVVGLADTQYF
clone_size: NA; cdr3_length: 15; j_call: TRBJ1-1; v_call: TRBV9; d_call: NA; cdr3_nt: TGTGCCAGCAGCGTAGGGGGGGGGCCGAACACTGAAGCTTTCTTT; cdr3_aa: CASSVGGGPNTEAFF
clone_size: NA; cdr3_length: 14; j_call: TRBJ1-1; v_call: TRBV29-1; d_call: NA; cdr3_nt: TGCAGCGTTGAGGAGGGGACGGTGAACACTGAAGCTTTCTTT; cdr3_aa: CSVEEGTVNTEAFF
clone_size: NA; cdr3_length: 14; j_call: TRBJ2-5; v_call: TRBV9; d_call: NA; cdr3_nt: TGTGCCAGCAGCGTAGATCAGTTCCAAGAGACCCAGTACTTC; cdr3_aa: CASSVDQFQETQYF
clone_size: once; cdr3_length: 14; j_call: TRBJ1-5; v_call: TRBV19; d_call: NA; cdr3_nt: TGTGCCAGTAGTATCCTCAGGGAGGATCAGCCCCAGCATTTT; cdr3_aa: CASSILREDQPQHF
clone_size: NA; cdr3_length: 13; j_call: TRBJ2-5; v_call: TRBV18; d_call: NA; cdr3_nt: TGTGCCAGCTCACCTCAGGGGTTGGAGACCCAGTACTTC; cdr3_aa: CASSPQGLETQYF
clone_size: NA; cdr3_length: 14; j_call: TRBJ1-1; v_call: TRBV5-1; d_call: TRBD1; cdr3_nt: TGCGCCAGCACCAAGACAGGGATGAACACTGAAGCTTTCTTT; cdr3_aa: CASTKTGMNTEAFF
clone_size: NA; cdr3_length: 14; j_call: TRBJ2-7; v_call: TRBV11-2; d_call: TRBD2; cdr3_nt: TGTGCCAGCAGCTTATTGCTAGCGGGTTACGAGCAGTACTTC; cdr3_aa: CASSLLLAGYEQYF
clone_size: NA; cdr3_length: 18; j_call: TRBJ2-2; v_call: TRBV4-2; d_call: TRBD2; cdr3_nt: TGTGCCAGCAGCCGATCTGGACTAGCGGTTAAAAACACCGGGGAGCTGTTTTTT; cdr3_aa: CASSRSGLAVKNTGELFF
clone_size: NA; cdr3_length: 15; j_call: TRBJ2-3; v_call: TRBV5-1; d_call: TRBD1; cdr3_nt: TGCGCCAGCAGCTTGCCCACAGGGGTTCCAGATACGCAGTATTTT; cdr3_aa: CASSLPTGVPDTQYF
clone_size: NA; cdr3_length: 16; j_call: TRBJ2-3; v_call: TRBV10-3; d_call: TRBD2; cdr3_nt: TGTGCCATCAGTGAGCCCCGACTAGCGGGGGTAGATACGCAGTATTTT; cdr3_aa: CAISEPRLAGVDTQYF
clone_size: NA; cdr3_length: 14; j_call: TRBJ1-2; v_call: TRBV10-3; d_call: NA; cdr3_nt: TGTGCCATCAGTTCAGGGACACTTAACTATGGCTACACCTTC; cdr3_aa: CAISSGTLNYGYTF
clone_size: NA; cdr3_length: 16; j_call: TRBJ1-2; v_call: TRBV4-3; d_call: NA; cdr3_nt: TGCGCCAGCAGCCAGGATCCACGGGAGGGGCTGCATGGCTACACCTTC; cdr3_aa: CASSQDPREGLHGYTF
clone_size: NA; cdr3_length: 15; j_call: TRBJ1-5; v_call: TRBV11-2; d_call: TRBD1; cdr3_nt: TGTGCCAGCAGCTTCCAGGGACAGGGGAATCAGCCCCAGCATTTT; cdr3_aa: CASSFQGQGNQPQHF
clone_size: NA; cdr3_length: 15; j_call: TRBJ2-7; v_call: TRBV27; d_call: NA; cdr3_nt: TGTGCCAGCAGTGAGACAGGTTCAATCTCCTACGAGCAGTACTTC; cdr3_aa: CASSETGSISYEQYF
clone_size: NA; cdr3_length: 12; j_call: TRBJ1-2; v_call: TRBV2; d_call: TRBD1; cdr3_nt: TGTGCCAGCAGCTCGGGGACAGGTGGCTACACCTTC; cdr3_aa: CASSSGTGGYTF
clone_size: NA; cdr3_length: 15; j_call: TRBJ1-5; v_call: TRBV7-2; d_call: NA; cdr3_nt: TGTGCCAGCAGCTTAGGGCAGGGAACCTACTCGGCCCAGCATTTT; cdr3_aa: CASSLGQGTYSAQHF
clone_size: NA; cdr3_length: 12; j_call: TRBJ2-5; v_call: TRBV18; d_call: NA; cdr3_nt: TGTGCCAGCTCACCCTTGTATGAGACCCAGTACTTC; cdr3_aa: CASSPLYETQYF
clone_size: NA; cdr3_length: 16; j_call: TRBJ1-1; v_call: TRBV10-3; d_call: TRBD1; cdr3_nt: TGTGCCATCAGTAGAACAGGGGTGGAATACTACACTGAAGCTTTCTTT; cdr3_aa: CAISRTGVEYYTEAFF
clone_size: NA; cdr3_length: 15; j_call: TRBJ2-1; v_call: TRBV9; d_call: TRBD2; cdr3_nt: TGTGCCAGCAGCGTAGGGGGACTAGCGGGGGAGGAGCAGTTCTTC; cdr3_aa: CASSVGGLAGEEQFF
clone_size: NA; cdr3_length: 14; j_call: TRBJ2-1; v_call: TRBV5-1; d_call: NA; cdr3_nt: TGCGCCAGCAGCTTGACTAGTACATCCTATGAGCAGTTCTTC; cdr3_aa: CASSLTSTSYEQFF
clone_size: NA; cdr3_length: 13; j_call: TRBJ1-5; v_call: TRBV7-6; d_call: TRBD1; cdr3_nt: TGTGCCAGCAGCGGACAGGAGAATCAGCCCCAGCATTTT; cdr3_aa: CASSGQENQPQHF
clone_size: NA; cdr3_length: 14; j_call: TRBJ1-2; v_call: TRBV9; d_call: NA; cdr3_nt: TGTGCCAGCAGCCCCCCGCAGGGGAACTATGGCTACACCTTC; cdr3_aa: CASSPPQGNYGYTF
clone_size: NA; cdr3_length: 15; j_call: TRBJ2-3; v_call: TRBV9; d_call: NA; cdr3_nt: TGTGCCAGCAGCGTCCTCCCTGGGGCCCTAGATACGCAGTATTTT; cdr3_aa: CASSVLPGALDTQYF
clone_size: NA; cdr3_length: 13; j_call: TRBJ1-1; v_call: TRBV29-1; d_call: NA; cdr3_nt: TGCAGCGTACCCAGGGGAGGGGGAACTGAAGCTTTCTTT; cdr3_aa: CSVPRGGGTEAFF
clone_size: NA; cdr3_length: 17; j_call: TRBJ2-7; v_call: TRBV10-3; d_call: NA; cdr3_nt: TGTGCCATCAAACCGACCCGGGGTAAGTTAGACTCCTACGAGCAGTACTTC; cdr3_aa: CAIKPTRGKLDSYEQYF
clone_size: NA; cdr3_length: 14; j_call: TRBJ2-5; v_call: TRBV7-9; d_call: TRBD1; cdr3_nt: TGTGCCAGCAGGGCAGGGGGTTTACAAGAGACCCAGTACTTC; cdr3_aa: CASRAGGLQETQYF
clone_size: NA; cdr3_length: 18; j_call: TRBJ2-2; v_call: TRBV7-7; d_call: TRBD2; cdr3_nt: TGTGCTAGCAGCTTAAAGTACGATAGCGGGGTGAACACCGGGGAGCTGTTTTTT; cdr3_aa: CASSLKYDSGVNTGELFF
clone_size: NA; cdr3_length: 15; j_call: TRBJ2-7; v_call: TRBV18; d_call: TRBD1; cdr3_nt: TGTGCCAGCTCACACGGACAGGCCCAGTGGAGGGAGCAGTACTTC; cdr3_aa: CASSHGQAQWREQYF
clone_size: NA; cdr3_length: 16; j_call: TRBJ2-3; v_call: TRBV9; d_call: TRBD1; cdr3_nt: TGTGCCAGCAGCGCCGCCCGGGACAGGGCGGCAGATACGCAGTATTTT; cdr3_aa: CASSAARDRAADTQYF
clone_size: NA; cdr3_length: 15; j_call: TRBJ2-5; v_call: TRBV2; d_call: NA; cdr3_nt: TGTGCCAGCAATGACGCTAGGCTAGTTGGAGAGACCCAGTACTTC; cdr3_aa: CASNDARLVGETQYF
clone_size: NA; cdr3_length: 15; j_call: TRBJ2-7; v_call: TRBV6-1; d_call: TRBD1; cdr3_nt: TGTGCCAGCAGTCTGGGACAGGGAACCTCCTACGAGCAGTACTTC; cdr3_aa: CASSLGQGTSYEQYF
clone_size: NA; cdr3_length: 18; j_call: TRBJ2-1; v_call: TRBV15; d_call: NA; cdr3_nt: TGTGCCACCAGCAGAGCTACCGGGACACAGAGCTCCTACAATGAGCAGTTCTTC; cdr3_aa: CATSRATGTQSSYNEQFF
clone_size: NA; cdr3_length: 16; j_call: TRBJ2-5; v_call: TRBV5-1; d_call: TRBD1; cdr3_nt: TGCGCCAGCAGCCTAGGGACAGGACTCGAGTATGAGACCCAGTACTTC; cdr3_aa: CASSLGTGLEYETQYF
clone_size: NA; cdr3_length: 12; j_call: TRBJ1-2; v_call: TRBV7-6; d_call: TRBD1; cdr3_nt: TGTGCCAGCAGCTTAGGACAGGGCGGCTACACCTTC; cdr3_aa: CASSLGQGGYTF
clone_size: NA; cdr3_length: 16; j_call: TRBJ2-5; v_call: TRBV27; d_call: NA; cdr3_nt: TGTGCCAGCAGTTTAAAGTCAGGGCGCTACCAAGAGACCCAGTACTTC; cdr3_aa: CASSLKSGRYQETQYF
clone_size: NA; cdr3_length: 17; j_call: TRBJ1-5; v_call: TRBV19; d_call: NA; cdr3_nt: TGTGCCAGTAGTATAGATCTAGTCTTCAATCTGATCCAGCCCCAGCATTTT; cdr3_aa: CASSIDLVFNLIQPQHF
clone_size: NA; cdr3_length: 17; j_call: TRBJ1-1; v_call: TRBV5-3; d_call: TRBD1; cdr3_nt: TGTGCCAGAAGCTTGGCCCGGGACAGGGATCAAGGCACTGAAGCTTTCTTT; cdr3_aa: CARSLARDRDQGTEAFF
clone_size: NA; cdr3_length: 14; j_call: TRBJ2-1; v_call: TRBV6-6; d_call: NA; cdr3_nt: TGTGCCAGCACCGTATCTAGCGAGTACAATGAGCAGTTCTTC; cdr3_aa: CASTVSSEYNEQFF
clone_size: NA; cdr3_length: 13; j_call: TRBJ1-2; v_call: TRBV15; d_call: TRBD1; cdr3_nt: TGTGCCACCAGCAGCGACAGGGGCGGCGGCTACACCTTC; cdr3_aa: CATSSDRGGGYTF
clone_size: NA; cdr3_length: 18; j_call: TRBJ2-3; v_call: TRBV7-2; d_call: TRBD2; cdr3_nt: TGTGCCAGCAGCTTAGCGGAGGCCAGCGGGGGGGCCAGAGATACGCAGTATTTT; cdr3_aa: CASSLAEASGGARDTQYF
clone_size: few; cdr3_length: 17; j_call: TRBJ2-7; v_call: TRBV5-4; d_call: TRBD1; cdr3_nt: TGTGCCAGCAGCTTGGCCGGACAGGTCCCGCGGTCCTACGAGCAGTACTTC; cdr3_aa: CASSLAGQVPRSYEQYF
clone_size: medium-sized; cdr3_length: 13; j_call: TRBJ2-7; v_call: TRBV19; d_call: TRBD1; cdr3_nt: TGTGCCAGTAGTCCCGGACAGGCCTACGAGCAGTACTTC; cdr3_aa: CASSPGQAYEQYF
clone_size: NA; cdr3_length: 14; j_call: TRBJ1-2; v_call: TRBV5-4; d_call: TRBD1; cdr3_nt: TGTGCCAGCAGCTGGACAGGGGGCGACTATGGCTACACCTTC; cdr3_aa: CASSWTGGDYGYTF
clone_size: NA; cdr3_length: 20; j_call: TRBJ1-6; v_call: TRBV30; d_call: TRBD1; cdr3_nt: TGTGCCTGGAGTCTTTTCCCGGGACAGGGGATGATAACCTATAATTCACCCCTCCACTTT; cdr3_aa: CAWSLFPGQGMITYNSPLHF
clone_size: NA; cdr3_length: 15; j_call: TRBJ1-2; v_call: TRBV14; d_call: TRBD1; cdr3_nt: TGTGCCAGCAGCCAAGCAACGACAGGGTTTTATGGCTACACCTTC; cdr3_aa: CASSQATTGFYGYTF
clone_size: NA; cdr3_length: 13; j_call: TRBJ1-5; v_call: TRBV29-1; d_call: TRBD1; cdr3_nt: TGCAGCGTTCGGGACAGGGGTGATCAGCCCCAGCATTTT; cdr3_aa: CSVRDRGDQPQHF
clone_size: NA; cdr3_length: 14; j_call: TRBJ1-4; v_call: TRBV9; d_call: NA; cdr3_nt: TGTGCCAGCAGCTCGGGCGGGACTAATGAAAAACTGTTTTTT; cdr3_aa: CASSSGGTNEKLFF
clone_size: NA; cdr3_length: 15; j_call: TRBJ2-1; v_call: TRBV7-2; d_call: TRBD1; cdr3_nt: TGTGCCAGCAGCTTACCCGGGACAGCTAACAATGAGCAGTTCTTC; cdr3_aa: CASSLPGTANNEQFF
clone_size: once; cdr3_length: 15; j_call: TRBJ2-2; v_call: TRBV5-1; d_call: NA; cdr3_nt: TGCGCCAGCAGTCTCTTACAGGGATACACCGGGGAGCTGTTTTTT; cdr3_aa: CASSLLQGYTGELFF